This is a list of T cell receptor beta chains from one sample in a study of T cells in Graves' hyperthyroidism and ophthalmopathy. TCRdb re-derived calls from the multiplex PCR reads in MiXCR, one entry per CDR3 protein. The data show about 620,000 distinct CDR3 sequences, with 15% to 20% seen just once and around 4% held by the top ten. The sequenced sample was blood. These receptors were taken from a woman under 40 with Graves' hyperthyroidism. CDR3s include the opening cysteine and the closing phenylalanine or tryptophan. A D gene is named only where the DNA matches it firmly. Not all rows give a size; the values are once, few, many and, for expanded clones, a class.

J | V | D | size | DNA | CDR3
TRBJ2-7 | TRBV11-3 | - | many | TGTGCCAGCAGCTTAACCCAGGGCTCCTACGAGCAGTACTTC | CASSLTQGSYEQYF
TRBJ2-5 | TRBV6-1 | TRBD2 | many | TGTGCCAGCACACCGACTAGCGGGCCCGCAGAGACCCAGTACTTC | CASTPTSGPAETQYF
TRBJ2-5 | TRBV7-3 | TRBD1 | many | TGTGCCAGCAGCCAGGACAGGGAACAAGAGACCCAGTACTTC | CASSQDREQETQYF
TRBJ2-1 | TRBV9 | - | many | TGTGCCAGCAGCGTAGGCTCCCGGGGCGGGAAGGGTAATGAGCAGTTCTTC | CASSVGSRGGKGNEQFF
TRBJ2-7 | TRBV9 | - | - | TGTGCCAGCAGCGTAGGGGCGAGTAATTCCTACGAGCAGTACTTC | CASSVGASNSYEQYF
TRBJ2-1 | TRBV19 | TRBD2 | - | TGTGCCAGTAGTATTACGGGCGGGAGCATTGGCGAGCAGTTCTTC | CASSITGGSIGEQFF
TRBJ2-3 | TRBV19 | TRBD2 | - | TGTGCCAGTAATCCGTCGGGAGGAAATACGCAGTATTTT | CASNPSGGNTQYF
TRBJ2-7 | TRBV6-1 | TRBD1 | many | TGTGCCAGCGATACGCTCGGGCAGGGGGCCTACGAGCAGTACTTC | CASDTLGQGAYEQYF
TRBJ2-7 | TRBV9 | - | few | TGTGCCAGCAGCGTATTGGGAAGTGCCTACGAGCAGTACTTC | CASSVLGSAYEQYF
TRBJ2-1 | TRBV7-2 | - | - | TGTGCCAGCAGCCTTAGACTTTTCTCCTACAATGAGCAGTTCTTC | CASSLRLFSYNEQFF
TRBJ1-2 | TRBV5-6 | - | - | TGTGCCAGCAGCGCCGGGGACCCCTATGGCTACACCTTC | CASSAGDPYGYTF
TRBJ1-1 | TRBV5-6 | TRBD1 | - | TGTGCCAGCAGCTCGACAGGGTCAACCATTTTGACTGAAGCTTTCTTT | CASSSTGSTILTEAFF
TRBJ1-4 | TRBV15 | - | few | TGTGCCACCAGCAGAGGCGGTCAGGGGCTTGGTGAAAAACTGTTTTTT | CATSRGGQGLGEKLFF
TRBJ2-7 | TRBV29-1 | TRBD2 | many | TGCAGCGTTGAAATAGCGGGAGGGACCTACGAGCAGTACTTC | CSVEIAGGTYEQYF
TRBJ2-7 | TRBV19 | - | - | TGTGCCAGTAGTATAGCGGAACCCTCCTACGAGCAGTACTTC | CASSIAEPSYEQYF
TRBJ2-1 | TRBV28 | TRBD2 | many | TGTGCCAGCAGCCCATGGGCTAGGACTAGCGTTTATGAGCAGTTCTTC | CASSPWARTSVYEQFF
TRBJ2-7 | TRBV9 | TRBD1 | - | TGTGCCAGCAGCCGGCAGGGGGCTGTTTACGAGCAGTACTTC | CASSRQGAVYEQYF
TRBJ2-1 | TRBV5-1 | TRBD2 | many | TGCGCCAGCACCTCCGGGACTAGCGGGAGTTGGTACAATGAGCAGTTCTTC | CASTSGTSGSWYNEQFF
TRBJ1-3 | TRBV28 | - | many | TGTGCCAGCAGTTTATGGTCCGGTTCCCGCTCTGGAAACACCATATATTTT | CASSLWSGSRSGNTIYF
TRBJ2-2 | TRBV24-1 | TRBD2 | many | TGTGCCACCAGTGATTCAATTAGCGGGAGAGGCACCGGGGAGCTGTTTTTT | CATSDSISGRGTGELFF
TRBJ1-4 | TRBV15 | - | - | TGTGCCACCAGCAGGGAGACAAACAATGAAAAACTGTTTTTT | CATSRETNNEKLFF
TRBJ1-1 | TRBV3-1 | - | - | TGTGCCAGCAGCTCCACGCCCTCTGAAGCTTTCTTT | CASSSTPSEAFF
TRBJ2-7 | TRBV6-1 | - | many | TGTGCCAGCAGTCCCCTTTTGAGGGGAGGAAACTACGAGCAGTACTTC | CASSPLLRGGNYEQYF
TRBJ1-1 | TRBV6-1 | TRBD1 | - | TGTGCCAGCACCCGGACAGGGGAGGGCACTGAAGCTTTCTTT | CASTRTGEGTEAFF
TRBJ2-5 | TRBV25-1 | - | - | TGTGCCAGCAGTGAATCGGGGACCGGTTATCAGACCCAGTACTTC | CASSESGTGYQTQYF
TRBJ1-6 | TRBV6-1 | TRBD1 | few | TGTGCCAGCAGGCGGACCGGGACAGATAATTCACCCCTCCACTTT | CASRRTGTDNSPLHF